This TCR beta chain was recorded in a study of shared clonotypes between healthy human individuals. Measured with immunoSEQ multiplex PCR; TCRdb has only the in-frame clones, and not every one. The sample consists of hundreds of thousands of clones, around 78% of them appearing once. The CDR3 loop spans 13 amino acids. Germline-derived CDR1 and CDR2 are SQVTM and ANQGSEA. Trimming took 4 bases from V and 2 from J, leaving 11 bases between them. Study-wide results and caveats: How much donors shared clonotypes was expected to be affected by sequencing depth.

On this clone: What it binds is not known.

The chain couples TRBV29-1 to TRBJ1-1; possibly TRBD1 for D (5 bases). The specimen was PBMCs. The receptor comes from a woman aged 35 to 49 in good health. Some clones in this sample may be carry-over from other donors' samples. CDR3 nucleotide sequence: TGCAGCGTTGCCGAGACAGCAAACACTGAAGCTTTCTTT. As protein: CSVAETANTEAFF. Looking up the rest from reference TRBV29-1 and TRBJ1-1 gives the full variable domain: SAVISQKPSRDICQRGTSLTIQCQVDSQVTMMFWYRQQPGQSLTLIATANQGSEATYESGFVIDKFPISRPNLTFSTLTVSNMSPEDSSIYLCSVAETANTEAFFGQGTRLTVV.